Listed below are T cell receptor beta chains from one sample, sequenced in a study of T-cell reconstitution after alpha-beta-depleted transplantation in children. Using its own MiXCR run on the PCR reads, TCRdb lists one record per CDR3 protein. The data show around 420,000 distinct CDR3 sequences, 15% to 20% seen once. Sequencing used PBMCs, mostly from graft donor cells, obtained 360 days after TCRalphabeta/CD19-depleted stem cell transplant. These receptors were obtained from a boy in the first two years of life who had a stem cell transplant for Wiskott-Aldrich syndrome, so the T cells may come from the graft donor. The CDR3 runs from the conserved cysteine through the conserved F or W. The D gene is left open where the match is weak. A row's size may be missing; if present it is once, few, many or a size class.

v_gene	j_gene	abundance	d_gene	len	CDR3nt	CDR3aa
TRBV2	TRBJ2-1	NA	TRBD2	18	TGTACCAGCAGTTTAGTTAGCGGGAGAGGTAGCACCTACAATGAGCAGTTCTTC	CTSSLVSGRGSTYNEQFF
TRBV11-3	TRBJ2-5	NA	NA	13	TGTGCCAGCAGCTTAGAATCAGGATTTTCCCAGTACTTC	CASSLESGFSQYF
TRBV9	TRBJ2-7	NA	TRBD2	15	TGTGCCAGCAGCGAAGGGACTAGCGGGAGGGATGAGCAGTACTTC	CASSEGTSGRDEQYF
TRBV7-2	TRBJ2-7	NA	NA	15	TGTGCCAGCAGCACAGGACAATGGGGCTCCTACGAGCAGTACTTC	CASSTGQWGSYEQYF
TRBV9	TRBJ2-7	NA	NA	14	TGTGCCAGCAACGACGGGACTTCGAGCTACGAGCAGTACTTC	CASNDGTSSYEQYF
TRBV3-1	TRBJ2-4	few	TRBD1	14	TGTGCCAGCAGCGTAGGGACAGGGGGATACATTCAGTACTTC	CASSVGTGGYIQYF
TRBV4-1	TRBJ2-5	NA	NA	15	TGCGCCAGCAGCCAAGTTCTTCAGCGGAGAGAGACCCAGTACTTC	CASSQVLQRRETQYF
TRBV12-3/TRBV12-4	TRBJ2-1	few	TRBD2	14	TGTGCCAGCAGACTATTCGGGGGGAGAGGGGAGCAGTTCTTC	CASRLFGGRGEQFF
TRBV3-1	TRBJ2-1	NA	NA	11	TGTGCCAGCAGCCAAGCGTCTGGTCAGTTCTTC	CASSQASGQFF
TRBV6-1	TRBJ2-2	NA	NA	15	TGTGCCAGCAAGGAGAGGGCCCCAAACACCGGGGAGCTGTTTTTT	CASKERAPNTGELFF
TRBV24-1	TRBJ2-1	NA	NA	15	TGTGCCACCGGGGGGGAGAGGGCAGGGGACAATGAGCAGTTCTTC	CATGGERAGDNEQFF
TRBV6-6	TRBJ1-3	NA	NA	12	TGTGCCAGCAGTTACGTCCAGGGGACCATATATTTT	CASSYVQGTIYF
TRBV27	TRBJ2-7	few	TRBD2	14	TGTGCCAGCAGTTTTGGACTAGCGGGGGGCGAGCAGTACTTC	CASSFGLAGGEQYF
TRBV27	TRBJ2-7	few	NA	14	TGTGCCAGCAGTGGACGGGACCCCTACTACGAGCAGTACTTC	CASSGRDPYYEQYF
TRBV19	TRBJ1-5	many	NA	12	TGTGCCAGCAAAAAGGGGAATCAGCCCCAGCATTTT	CASKKGNQPQHF
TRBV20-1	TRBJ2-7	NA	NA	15	TGCAGTGCTAGAGATCCGGCAGGGGTCACCTACGAGCAGTACTTC	CSARDPAGVTYEQYF
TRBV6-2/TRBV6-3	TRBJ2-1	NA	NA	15	TGTGCCAGCAAGGACGGGGAGAGCTCCTACAATGAGCAGTTCTTC	CASKDGESSYNEQFF
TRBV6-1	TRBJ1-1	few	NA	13	TGTGCCAGCAGTGAATCTCACAGAATTGAAGCTTTCTTT	CASSESHRIEAFF
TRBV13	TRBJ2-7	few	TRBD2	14	TGTGCCAGCAGCTCCCCCACTAGCGGCTACGAGCAGTACTTC	CASSSPTSGYEQYF
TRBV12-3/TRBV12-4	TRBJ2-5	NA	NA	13	TGTGCCAGCAGGAAATCAGTGGCAGAGACCCAGTACTTC	CASRKSVAETQYF
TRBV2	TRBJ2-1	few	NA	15	TGTGCCAGCAGGGCTACCGGGAAGGACTACAATGAGCAGTTCTTC	CASRATGKDYNEQFF
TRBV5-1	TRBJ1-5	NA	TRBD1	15	TGCGCCAGCAGCGCGACCGGGACAGGATATCAGCCCCAGCATTTT	CASSATGTGYQPQHF
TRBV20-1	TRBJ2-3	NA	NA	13	TGCAGTGCTAGAGTGGTAGGTGGAGATACGCAGTATTTT	CSARVVGGDTQYF
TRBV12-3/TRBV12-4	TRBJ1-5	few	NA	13	TGTGCCAGCAGTTTGAGGCCAAATCAGCCCCAGCATTTT	CASSLRPNQPQHF
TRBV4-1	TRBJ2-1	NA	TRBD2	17	TGCGCCAGCAGCCAAGATCCCCGACTAGCGGGAGACAATGAGCAGTTCTTC	CASSQDPRLAGDNEQFF
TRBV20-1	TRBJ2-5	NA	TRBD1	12	TGCAGTGCTAGCAGGGGGCCGGAGACCCAGTACTTC	CSASRGPETQYF
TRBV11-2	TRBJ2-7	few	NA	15	TGTGCCAGCAGCTCGCCGCGGGACACTCCCTACGAGCAGTACTTC	CASSSPRDTPYEQYF
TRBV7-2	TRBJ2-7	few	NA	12	TGTGCCAGCAGCCCTAGCGCTAGAGAGCAGTACTTC	CASSPSAREQYF
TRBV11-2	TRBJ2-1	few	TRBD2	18	TGTGCCAGCAGCTTAAGCCGACTAGCGGGGGGCGGCTACAATGAGCAGTTCTTC	CASSLSRLAGGGYNEQFF
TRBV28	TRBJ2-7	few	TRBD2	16	TGTGCCAGCAGTTCATGGACTAGCGGGAGCATCTACGAGCAGTACTTC	CASSSWTSGSIYEQYF
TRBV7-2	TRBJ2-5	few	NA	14	TGTGCCAGCAGCAAGGGCAGGGTTCAAGAGACCCAGTACTTC	CASSKGRVQETQYF
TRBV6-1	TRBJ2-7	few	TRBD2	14	TGTGCCAGCAGTGAGAGCGGGAGGAGCTACGAGCAGTACTTC	CASSESGRSYEQYF
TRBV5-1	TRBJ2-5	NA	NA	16	TGCGCCAGCAGCTTGGACCAGCAGGGGGGGAGAGAGACCCAGTACTTC	CASSLDQQGGRETQYF
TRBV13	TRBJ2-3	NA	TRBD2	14	TGTGCCAGCAGCTTACCGGGACTAGGGGATACGCAGTATTTT	CASSLPGLGDTQYF
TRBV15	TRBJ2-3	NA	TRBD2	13	TGTGCCACCGCGGGAGGGCACACAGATACGCAGTATTTT	CATAGGHTDTQYF
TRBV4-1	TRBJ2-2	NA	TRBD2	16	TGCGCCAGCAGCCAAGAACATGGCGGGGGGATCGGGGAGCTGTTTTTT	CASSQEHGGGIGELFF
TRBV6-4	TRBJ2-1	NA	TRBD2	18	TGTGCCTTCAGTTTTTCTTTCACCAGCGGGGGGGAGAACAATGAGCAGTTCTTC	CAFSFSFTSGGENNEQFF
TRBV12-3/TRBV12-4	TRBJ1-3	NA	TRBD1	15	TGTGCCAGCAGTTTAAGGGGGCGATCCGGAAACACCATATATTTT	CASSLRGRSGNTIYF
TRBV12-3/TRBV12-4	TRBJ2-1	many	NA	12	TGTGCCAGCAGTTCCAGGGGTAATGAGCAGTTCTTC	CASSSRGNEQFF
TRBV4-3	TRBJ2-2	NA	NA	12	TGCGCCAGCAGGTCCTACACCGGGGAGCTGTTTTTT	CASRSYTGELFF
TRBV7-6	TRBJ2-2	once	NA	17	TGTGCCAGCAGCTTAATTGGGGTGACAGCGAACACCGGGGAGCTGTTTTTT	CASSLIGVTANTGELFF
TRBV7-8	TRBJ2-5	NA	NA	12	TGTGCCAGCAGCTTAAGCTCGGGGACCCAGTACTTC	CASSLSSGTQYF
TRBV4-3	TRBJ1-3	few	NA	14	TGCGCCAGCAGGTCCACAGGGTCTGGAAACACCATATATTTT	CASRSTGSGNTIYF
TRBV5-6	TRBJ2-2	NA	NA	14	TGTGCCAGCAGCTTGGAGACTATCACCGGGGAGCTGTTTTTT	CASSLETITGELFF
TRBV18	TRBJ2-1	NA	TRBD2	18	TGTGCCAGCTCACCAAGGCTAGCGGGAGGGGGCGTCTACAATGAGCAGTTCTTC	CASSPRLAGGGVYNEQFF
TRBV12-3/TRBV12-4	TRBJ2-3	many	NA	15	TGTGCCAGCAGTTTAACGGGAGTAAGAACAGATACGCAGTATTTT	CASSLTGVRTDTQYF
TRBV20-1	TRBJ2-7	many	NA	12	TGCAGTGCTAGGATCGGTTACTACGAGCAGTACTTC	CSARIGYYEQYF
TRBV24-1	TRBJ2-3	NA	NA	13	TGTGCCACCAGTGAAGAGACCACAGATACGCAGTATTTT	CATSEETTDTQYF
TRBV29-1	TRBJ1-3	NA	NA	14	TGCAGCGTCCTTGGACTCCTCTCTGGAAACACCATATATTTT	CSVLGLLSGNTIYF
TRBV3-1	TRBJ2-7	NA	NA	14	TGTGCCAGCACTTACCAGACTTCGGGTTACGAGCAGTACTTC	CASTYQTSGYEQYF
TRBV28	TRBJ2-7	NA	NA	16	TGTGCCAGCAGTTTTATGCTCTACCGGCAGGGCTACGAGCAGTACTTC	CASSFMLYRQGYEQYF
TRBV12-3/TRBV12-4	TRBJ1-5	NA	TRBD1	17	TGTGCCAGCAGTCCGGACAGGGGCGGGTATAGCAATCAGCCCCAGCATTTT	CASSPDRGGYSNQPQHF
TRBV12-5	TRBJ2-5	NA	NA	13	TGTGCTAGTGGTTTCGGTTTGGGAGAGACCCAGTACTTC	CASGFGLGETQYF
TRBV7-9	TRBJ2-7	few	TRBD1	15	TGTGCCAGCAGCTTAGGGGACAGGAAGCTACAAGAGCAGTACTTC	CASSLGDRKLQEQYF
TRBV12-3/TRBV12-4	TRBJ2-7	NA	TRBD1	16	TGTGCCAGCAGCACGACCCGGGACAGGCCTTTTTACGAGCAGTACTTC	CASSTTRDRPFYEQYF
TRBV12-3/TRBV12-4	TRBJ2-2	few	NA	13	TGTGCCAGCCGAAGAGGGGGGACCGGGGAGCTGTTTTTT	CASRRGGTGELFF
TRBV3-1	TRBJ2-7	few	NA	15	TGTGCCAGCAGCCAAGGTCTATCAATTTCCTACGAGCAGTACTTC	CASSQGLSISYEQYF
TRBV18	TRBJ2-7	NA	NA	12	TGTGCCAGCTCACCCCTCGGGACGGTGCAGTACTTC	CASSPLGTVQYF
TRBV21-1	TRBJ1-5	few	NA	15	TGTGCCAGCAGCAGGGGGGCAGGGGGAGATCAGCCCCAGCATTTT	CASSRGAGGDQPQHF